Here is one TCR beta chain with its context. Its antigen is unknown. The sample comes from a study of Ad26.COV2.S vaccination and SARS-CoV-2 variants. Study outcomes and limitations: Those who received vaccine or placebo ended up with similar non-spike TCR breadth. Measurements of TCR breadth and depth may have given underestimates of the total T cell responses. Those who received the vaccine showed greater spike-specific TCR breadth than those given placebo.

The repertoire was sequenced with immunoSEQ multiplex PCR; TCRdb's copy has only in-frame clones and lacks some. The sample consists of 350,000 to 450,000 clones, around 84% of them appearing once. Treatment: around 19 received Ad26.COV2.S at low or high dose, single or two shots; about 5 received placebo; per-sample allocation not given. The investigators took samples on day 63 after the first vaccine or placebo injection. An Ad26 vector was used to express Wuhan-strain SARS-CoV-2 spike as the vaccine. Trimming cost V 7 bases and J 1 base; bases outside gene matches: 2. Germline CDR1 reads ENHRY; CDR2 reads SYGVKD. This CDR3 contains 13 residues.

Sample: peripheral blood, taken in a trial of Ad26.COV2.S vaccine versus placebo. The rearrangement links TRBV10-3 to TRBJ2-7, with TRBD1 matching 9 bases. This sequence was found in a person aged 18 to 65 who received the Ad26.COV2.S COVID-19 vaccine or a placebo. The CDR3 region has the DNA TGTGCCATCACCGGACAGGGGTCCTACGAGCAGTACTTC. Amino acid sequence: CAITGQGSYEQYF.